This T cell receptor beta chain appears in the sequencing data of a study of cytomegalovirus exposure and HLA in healthy donors. Whole-study findings and limits: In a later analysis, at a false discovery rate of 0.05, approximately 16,000 TCR beta sequences matched HLA alleles. With later analysis, a missense DCLRE1C variant became linked to TCR beta V- and J-gene trimming. Owing to their indistinguishability, certain V segments, notably TRBV6-2 and TRBV6-3, were excluded.

Germline CDR1 is SGHAT and CDR2 is FQNNGV. This CDR3 is built from 13 residues. V shed 6 bases and J shed 7 bases, with 16 bases lying between them. In the PCR, 60 Vbeta and 13 Jbeta primers were used. Assay: immunoSEQ multiplex PCR; the TCRdb copy retains only in-frame clones and omits some. The data hold fewer than 350,000 clones, with about 90% observed a single time. The count of this clone is one. Its antigen is not identified. Sequencing input: PBMCs. The TCR comes from a young woman in good health and CMV-seronegative. This sequence joins TRBV11-2 and TRBJ2-7; TRBD1 is a possible D gene (5 bases). CDR3 DNA sequence: TGTGCCAGCAGTTATAGGGTTGGGGCAGAGCAGTACTTC. This translates into CASSYRVGAEQYF.